This T cell receptor (beta chain) appears in the sequencing data of a study of CD4 T cells in relation to SARS-CoV-2 and coronaviruses (dated by TCRdb to about 2021). Regarding the research as a whole: In the ViraFEST assay, PBMCs were cultured with antigen for ten to eleven days, after which TCR beta CDR3s were sequenced to identify clonal expansions specific to the antigen. An HIV-1 Nef peptide pool or a no-peptide culture served as the negative reference condition. HLA restriction was mapped for shared crossreactive spike epitopes using patient-derived lymphoblastoid cell lines. At the level of individual TCR clonotypes, the study evaluated whether memory CD4+ T cells crossreact between the spike proteins of SARS-CoV-2 and those of common cold coronaviruses. The Adaptive Biotechnologies TCR-sequencing kit was used to sequence samples from a few pre-COVID donors and the naive versus memory experiments, while other data came from Illumina-based sequencing. For other donors in the study, expansion assays were sequenced with a different, Illumina-based TCR-beta assay. Overall study results and their limits: Pre-pandemic and post-infection samples were not both contributed by any donor, so tracing of the source of pre-existing responses was limited. Memory CD4+ clonotypes crossrecognizing SARS-CoV-2 and at least one common cold coronavirus spike were found in 55% to 70% of donors. Since the crossreactivity analysis centred on spike protein, crossreactivity against other viral proteins was not assessed. Small numbers of patients and of tested TCRs limited the study. Crossreactive clones showed significantly weaker SARS-CoV-2-driven expansion than monoreactive clones, consistent with antigenic imprinting.

CD4+ T cells from unexposed donors were collected before the COVID-19 pandemic (2011-2018). After approximately eleven days of culture, CD4+ T cells were isolated with the EasySep CD4+ T cell isolation kit. Unexposed donor CD4+ T cells were tested for reactivity to SARS-CoV-2 S and N and four common cold coronavirus spike pools, as cell number allowed. PBMCs were cultured at about 1.9 million per well in IMDM supplemented with about 5% human AB serum and around 9.2 IU/ml IL-2. Half of the culture medium was replaced with fresh IL-2-containing medium on days 3 and 7. Triplicate replicate wells were generally used for each peptide culture condition. The leukapheresis product used for the unexposed donors was purchased from a commercial source. Ficoll-Paque PLUS gradient centrifugation was used to isolate PBMCs from either whole blood or leukapheresis product. PBMCs were either cryopreserved at -140 degrees C or used fresh in the expansion assay. The QIAamp Micro DNA Kit was used to extract genomic DNA from the CD4+ T cells.

Turning to this clone: Its binding antigen is unknown. Per-nucleotide qualities are absent, and no much larger clonotype sits a single base away.

V is pared back by 0 bases and J by 0 bases, with 8 bases lying between the germline termini. Inclusive of the bounding cysteine and phenylalanine, the CDR3 is 16 residues long. Only CDR3 DNA remains: 48 bases, in frame from the first base. From a lookup of the germline V gene, CDR1 and CDR2 are MNHEY and SVGAGI. The library was obtained by the immunoSEQ multiplex PCR assay. On the authors' methods: During preprocessing, nonproductive sequences were discarded, as were any CDR3s that did not begin with C, did not end with F or W, or were shorter than 7 amino acids. The MANAFEST web app identified antigen-specific clonotypes based on expansion compared with the reference and other culture wells. A clone was considered positive if significant expansion relative to the reference culture was observed in 2 of 3 replicate wells at an FDR below 0.05. To be called positive, a clone also had to show significant expansion compared with every other tandem well and an odds ratio greater than 5. CDR3 homology was quantified as pairwise Levenshtein distance, calculated with the stringdist R package after three terminal residues were trimmed from each end. TCRdb provides this immuneACCESS table in a form limited to in-frame rearrangements. Some clones are lacking; in checked studies, under half of them reflect an unresolved V gene, and why the rest are absent is not known. For V, J and clone size, that table is used; D and trimming come from the DNA. Here the sample has around 16,000 clones; roughly 72% occur a single time. The ten largest clones take up 20% to 30% of the sample.

The material sequenced was CD4+ T cells from PBMCs, cultured in vitro. Recombination connected TRBV6-5 to TRBJ1-4; the D gene lacks a confident call. The clonotype was recovered from a human donor in good health. The CDR3 region reads CASSYSFYATNEKLFF. In nucleotides, the sequence is TGTGCCAGCAGTTACTCATTTTATGCAACTAATGAAAAACTGTTTTTT.